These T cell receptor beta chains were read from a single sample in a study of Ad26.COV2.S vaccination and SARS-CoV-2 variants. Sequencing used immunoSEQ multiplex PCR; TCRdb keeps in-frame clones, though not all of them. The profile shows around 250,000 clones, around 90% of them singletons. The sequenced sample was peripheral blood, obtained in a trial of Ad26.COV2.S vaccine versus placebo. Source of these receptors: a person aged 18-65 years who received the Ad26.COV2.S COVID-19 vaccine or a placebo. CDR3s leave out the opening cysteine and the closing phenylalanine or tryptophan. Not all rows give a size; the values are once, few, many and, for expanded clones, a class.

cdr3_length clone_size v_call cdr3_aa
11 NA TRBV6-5 ASSRERTSPLH
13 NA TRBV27 AKCIRQGTNYGYT
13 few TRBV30 AWSARLGQLYGYT
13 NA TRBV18 ASSSTSGGQETQY
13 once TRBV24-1 ATSDLSQVNQPQH
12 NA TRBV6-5 ASRGLARTYEQY
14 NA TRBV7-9 ASSLDLPQGGNIQY
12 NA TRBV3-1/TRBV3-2 ASSRGTSGAVQY
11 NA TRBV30 AWSRDRATEAF
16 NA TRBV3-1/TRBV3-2 ASSQVIRPGSGANVLT
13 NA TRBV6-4 ASSETQGAGQPQH
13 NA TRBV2 ASRETGVLGNEQF
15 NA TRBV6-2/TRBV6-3 ASSYSRGQGLNQPQH
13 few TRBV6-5 ASSSQDRAGNTIY
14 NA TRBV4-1 ASSQGFSQVNTEAF
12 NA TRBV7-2 ASSLDAENTEAF
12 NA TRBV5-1 ASSMGLGADTQY
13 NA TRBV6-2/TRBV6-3 ASSPGTMSNQPQH
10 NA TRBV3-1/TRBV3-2 ASSQDRYNYT
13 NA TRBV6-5 ASSLDAGSGNTIY
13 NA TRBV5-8 ASSLGRAGRYGYT
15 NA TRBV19 ASSIGGSGHRRTEAF
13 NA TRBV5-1 ASSLRLTGSDTQY
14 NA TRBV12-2 ASRPTKREIYNEQF
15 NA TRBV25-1 ASSTLRGPSGDEKLF
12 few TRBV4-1 ASSPGGAGYGYT
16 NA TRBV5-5 ASSLEGPGAMGNQPQH
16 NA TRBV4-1 ASSQESRGSDSNQPQH
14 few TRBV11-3 ASSPTRGLTYNEQF
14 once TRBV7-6 ASSPLTGIGTDTQY
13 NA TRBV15 ATSRDQGGGEKLF
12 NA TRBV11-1 ASSRTGGRTEAF
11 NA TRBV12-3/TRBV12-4 ASSFSGPVQQF
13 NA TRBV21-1 ASSRITGGDYEQY
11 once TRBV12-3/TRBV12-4 ASSLDAGYGYT
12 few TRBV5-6 ASSLPLNTGELF